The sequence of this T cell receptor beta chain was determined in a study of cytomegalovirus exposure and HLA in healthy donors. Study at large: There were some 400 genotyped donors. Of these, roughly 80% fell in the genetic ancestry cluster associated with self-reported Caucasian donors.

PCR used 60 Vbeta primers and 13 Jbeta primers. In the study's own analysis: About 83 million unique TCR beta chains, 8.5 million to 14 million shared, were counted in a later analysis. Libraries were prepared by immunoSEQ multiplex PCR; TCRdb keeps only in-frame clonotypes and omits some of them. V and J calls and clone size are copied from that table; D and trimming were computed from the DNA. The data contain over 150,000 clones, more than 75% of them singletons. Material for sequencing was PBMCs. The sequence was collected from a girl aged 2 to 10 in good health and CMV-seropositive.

The CDR3 DNA follows: TGTGCCTGGAGCCCTGGTCGGGACAGTAATAGCAATCAGCCCCAGCATTTT. Translation: CAWSPGRDSNSNQPQHF. This chain connects TRBV30 to TRBJ1-5; 7 nucleotides match TRBD1. Germline CDR1 GTSNPN, CDR2 SVGIG (reference sequence). The CDR3 consists of 17 residues. Trimming removed 3 bases from V and 0 bases from J; junction bases left unmatched: 11.